The 18 T cell receptor beta chains reported below all come from one sample, sequenced in a study of control samples from healthy donors and cancer patients. Sequencing was performed with immunoSEQ multiplex PCR; in TCRdb, only in-frame clones are kept and a portion is missing. The sample yields some 100,000 clones, over 75% seen once. Sequencing used blood. These receptors were taken from a human donor in good health. The donor label of this sample is uncertain.

The chain couples TRBV7-2 to TRBJ2-5; D not resolved. The CDR3 spans 12 residues. V was trimmed by 1 base and J by 5 bases, leaving 5 bases between them. The germline V gene encodes CDR1 SGHTA and CDR2 FQGNSA. The CDR3 bases are TGTGCCAGCAGCTTAGACTGGGAGACCCAGTACTTC. Its translation: CASSLDWETQYF.

The chain carries TRBV4-3 and TRBJ2-1; 14 bases match TRBD2. Germline V CDR1 and CDR2: LGHNA, YSLEER. V lost 2 bases and J lost 7; bases outside the gene matches: 4. The CDR3 spans 16 residues. CDR3 residues: CASSQSGTSGGNEQFF. In DNA, the CDR3 is TGCGCCAGCAGCCAAAGTGGGACTAGCGGGGGTAATGAGCAGTTCTTC.

The chain links TRBV10-1 to TRBJ1-4, with unresolved D. The V gene's germline CDR1 is WNHNN and CDR2 SYGVQD (reference sequence). V gave up 10 bases and J gave up 8 bases, with 8 bases separating them. The CDR3 sequence is 10 residues long. The DNA for the CDR3 is TGCGCCACCGAGGAAGAAAAACTGTTTTTT. Amino acid sequence: CATEEEKLFF.

This clone was counted a few times. CDR3 in amino acids: CASSLDGLYGYTF. CDR3 bases: TGTGCCAGCAGTTTAGACGGACTCTATGGCTACACCTTC. The genes are TRBV12-3 or TRBV12-4 and TRBJ1-2; no reliable D call. CDR3 size: 13 residues. V was pared by 1 base and J by 4 bases, with 7 bases between.

The rearrangement links TRBV19 to TRBJ2-2; TRBD1 matches at 7 bases. The ends lost 6 bases at V and 5 bases at J; junction bases unmatched: 12. Germline loops: CDR1 LNHDA, CDR2 SQIVND (reference sequence). The CDR3 is 16 residues long. In DNA form, the CDR3 reads TGTGCCAGTAGAGACCATAACAGGGGTTCTACCGGGGAGCTGTTTTTT. Translating it yields CASRDHNRGSTGELFF.

This clone was picked up one time. V is TRBV4-2 and J is TRBJ1-1; D remains unclear. V was pared by 0 bases and J by 5 bases, with 13 bases between. This CDR3 contains 15 residues. Germline-derived CDR1 and CDR2 are LGHNA and YNFKEQ. CDR3 loop: CASSQDFTGETEAFF. The CDR3 DNA reads as TGTGCCAGCAGCCAAGACTTTACTGGGGAAACTGAAGCTTTCTTT.

The rearrangement joins TRBV6-6 to TRBJ1-1, with a weak D call TRBD1 (5 bases). This CDR3 contains 14 residues. V lost 6 bases and J 2 bases, leaving 13 bases between the germline ends. Germline V lookup: CDR1 MNHNY, CDR2 SVGAGI (reference sequence). CDR3 bases: TGTGCCAGCAGCCGCCTGGGACCTAACACTGAAGCTTTCTTT. This sequence encodes CASSRLGPNTEAFF.

This clone appeared a few times. J is TRBJ1-6 and V is TRBV15, with 10 nucleotides matching TRBD1. Per germline, CDR1 LNHNV and CDR2 YYDKDF (reference sequence). The CDR3 has 15 residues. V shed 3 bases and J 10 bases; nucleotides not matched to a gene: 6. CDR3 in amino acids: CATSRAGTGDSPLHF. The CDR3, as DNA: TGTGCCACCAGCAGGGCCGGGACAGGGGACTCACCCCTCCACTTT.

This chain joins TRBV27 and TRBJ2-7; D remains unclear. This CDR3 has 13 residues. CDR1 and CDR2 (germline): MNHEY, SMNVEV (reference sequence). V dropped 2 bases and J dropped 6 bases, with 11 bases sitting between them. CDR3: CASSLSRFGEQYF. DNA for the CDR3: TGTGCCAGCAGTTTAAGCCGTTTTGGCGAGCAGTACTTC.

CDR3 DNA: TGTGCCAGCAGTATCGACGCGGGGGGCCTTAGGGAGCTGTTTTTT. Protein product: CASSIDAGGLRELFF. The chain couples TRBV6-5 to TRBJ2-2; 8 bases are a match to TRBD2. The germline V gene encodes CDR1 MNHEY and CDR2 SVGAGI. Trimming took 5 bases from V and 9 from J; bases not matched to a gene: 11. The CDR3 loop spans 15 amino acids.

This sequence joins TRBV24-1 and TRBJ1-1, with 7 bases fitting TRBD1. The length of the CDR3 is 14 residues. The V gene's germline CDR1 is KGHDR and CDR2 SFDVKD. Losses at the gene ends were 7 bases for V and 0 bases for J; bases not matched to a gene: 4. CDR3 protein: CATRGGQLNTEAFF. DNA for the CDR3: TGTGCCACCAGGGGGGGACAGCTGAACACTGAAGCTTTCTTT.

This chain joins TRBV7-8 and TRBJ1-5, with a tentative D call TRBD1 (5 bases). This CDR3 is built from 16 residues. Trimming stripped 1 base from V and 0 bases from J, with 10 bases between. CDR1 and CDR2 (germline): SGHVS, FQNEAQ. CDR3 loop: CASSLVEGLSNQPQHF. CDR3 bases: TGTGCCAGCAGCTTAGTCGAGGGACTTAGCAATCAGCCCCAGCATTTT.

This chain uses TRBV3-1 (or the pseudogene TRBV3-2) with TRBJ1-4; TRBD1 might be the D (6 bases). V dropped 0 bases and J dropped 3 bases, with 11 bases sitting between them. Germline V lookup: CDR1 LGHDT, CDR2 YNNKEL (reference sequence). The CDR3 runs 16 residues. The chain's CDR3 is CASSQDRGQPNEKLFF. The CDR3 bases are TGTGCCAGCAGCCAAGATCGTGGACAGCCTAATGAAAAACTGTTTTTT.

Only a few counts were recorded for this clone. The chain carries TRBV5-4 and TRBJ1-6, with 8 bases lining up with TRBD1. The CDR3 is made up of 15 amino acids. The junction had 6 bases not matched to a gene; V was cut back by 0 bases and J by 10 bases. Germline CDR1 SGHNT, CDR2 YYREEE (reference sequence). CDR3 DNA sequence: TGTGCCAGCAGCTTGGAACAGGGGGTTTCGTCACCCCTCCACTTT. Translating it yields CASSLEQGVSSPLHF.

The chain couples TRBV6-5 to TRBJ1-6; 7 bases agree with TRBD1. The germline V gene encodes CDR1 MNHEY and CDR2 SVGAGI. V dropped 6 bases and J dropped 3; count of bases not matched to a gene: 5. This CDR3 is built from 15 residues. The DNA of the CDR3 is TGTGCCAGCAGCCTGGGGACAGACTATAATTCACCCCTCCACTTT. Its translation is CASSLGTDYNSPLHF.

This clone was picked up one time. CDR3 sequence: CASGKTGVGLYEQYF. CDR3 coding DNA: TGTGCCAGCGGGAAGACAGGGGTTGGGCTCTACGAGCAGTACTTC. The rearrangement uses TRBV5-4 and TRBJ2-7; 8 bases are shared with TRBD1. The V gene's germline CDR1 is SGHNT and CDR2 YYREEE (reference sequence). The CDR3 is 15 residues long. V shed 7 bases, J shed 3 bases, and the junction held 12 bases outside the gene matches. Filled out from reference TRBV5-4 and TRBJ2-7, the complete variable domain reads ETGVTQSPTHLIKTRGQQVTLRCSSQSGHNTVSWYQQALGQGPQFIFQYYREEENGRGNFPPRFSGLQFPNYSSELNVNALELDDSALYLCASGKTGVGLYEQYFGPGTRLTVT.

The J gene is TRBJ2-5, the V gene TRBV6-5; D may be TRBD1 (5 bases). The CDR3 totals 14 residues. The germline V gene encodes CDR1 MNHEY and CDR2 SVGAGI. V dropped 6 bases and J dropped 5 bases, with 16 bases sitting between them. The CDR3 protein is CASRGGALLETQYF. The CDR3 DNA reads as TGTGCCAGCAGGGGTGGGGCACTCCTGGAGACCCAGTACTTC.

The chain has TRBV9 and TRBJ1-3; D perhaps matches TRBD1 (5 bases). V gave up 0 bases and J gave up 0 bases, with 13 bases separating them. Germline V lookup: CDR1 SGDLS, CDR2 YYNGEE. This CDR3 is built from 17 residues. The DNA of the CDR3 is TGTGCCAGCAGCGTAGCGGACACCAGTTTCTCTGGAAACACCATATATTTT. Encoded protein: CASSVADTSFSGNTIYF. Drawing the rest from reference TRBV9 and TRBJ1-3, the complete variable domain is DSGVTQTPKHLITATGQRVTLRCSPRSGDLSVYWYQQSLDQGLQFLIQYYNGEERAKGNILERFSAQQFPDLHSELNLSSLELGDSALYFCASSVADTSFSGNTIYFGEGSWLTVV.